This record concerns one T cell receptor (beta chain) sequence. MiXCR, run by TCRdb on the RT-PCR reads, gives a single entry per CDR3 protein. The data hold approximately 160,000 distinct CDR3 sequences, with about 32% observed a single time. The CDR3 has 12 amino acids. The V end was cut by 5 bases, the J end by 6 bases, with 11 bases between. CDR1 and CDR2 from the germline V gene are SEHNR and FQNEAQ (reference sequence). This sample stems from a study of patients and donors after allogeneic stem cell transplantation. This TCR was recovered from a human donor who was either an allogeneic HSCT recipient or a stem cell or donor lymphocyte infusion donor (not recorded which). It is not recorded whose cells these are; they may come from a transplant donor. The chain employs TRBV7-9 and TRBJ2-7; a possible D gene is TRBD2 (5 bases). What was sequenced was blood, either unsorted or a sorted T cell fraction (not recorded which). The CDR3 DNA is TGTGCCAGCAGCGAGGGCGTTGGCGAGCAGTACTTC. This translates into CASSEGVGEQYF.